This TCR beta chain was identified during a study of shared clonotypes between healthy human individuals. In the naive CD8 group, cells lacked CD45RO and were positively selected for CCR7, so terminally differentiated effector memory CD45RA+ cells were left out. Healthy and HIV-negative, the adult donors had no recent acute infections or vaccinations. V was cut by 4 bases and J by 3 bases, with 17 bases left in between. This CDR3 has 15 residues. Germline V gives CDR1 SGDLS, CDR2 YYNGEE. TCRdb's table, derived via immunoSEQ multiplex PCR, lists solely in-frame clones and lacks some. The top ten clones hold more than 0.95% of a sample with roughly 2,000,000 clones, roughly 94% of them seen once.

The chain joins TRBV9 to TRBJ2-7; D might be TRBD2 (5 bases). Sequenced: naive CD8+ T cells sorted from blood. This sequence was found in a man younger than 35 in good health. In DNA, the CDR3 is TGTGCCAGCAGCCCCTACCTAGGGAGTGACTACGAGCAGTACTTC. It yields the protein CASSPYLGSDYEQYF.